The TCR beta chain under discussion was sequenced for a study of beta chain features in type 1 diabetes. Study-level information: Healthy donors and patients had similar age, gender and cell yields. Study outcomes and limitations: Shorter templates might be favored by PCR, and equally so in patients and in controls. TCRB CDR3 length was moderately but significantly reduced in all four CD4+ subsets of Type 1 diabetes patients.

Based on CD45RO/CCR7/CD25/CD127/CD95/CD27, CD4+ regulatory, stem cell-like memory, naive and central memory cells were sorted. The germline V gene encodes CDR1 PRHDT and CDR2 FYEKMQ (reference sequence). CDR3 size: 12 residues. Trimming left V 7 bases short and J 7 bases short, with 12 bases between. Comment on this clone: What it binds is unknown.

What was sequenced were expressed TCRB transcripts, since all of the isolated RNA had been reverse transcribed. Repertoires were generated with immunoSEQ multiplex PCR, while TCRdb's copy carries only in-frame clones and drops some. Among some 410,000 clones listed, about an eighth were seen once. This clonotype was sampled from a young woman in good health. Sequences were obtained from naive CD4+ T cells from blood. V and J are TRBV13 and TRBJ2-3; D remains unclear. The CDR3 DNA is TGTGCCAGCACCTATCTGGGGAATACGCAGTATTTT. It translates to CASTYLGNTQYF.